A selection of T cell receptor beta chains follows, all from one sample in a study of shared clonotypes between healthy human individuals. Some clones are missing from TCRdb's copy, which holds only in-frame ones; the method was immunoSEQ multiplex PCR. The repertoire holds 450,000 or so clones, with roughly four fifths as singletons. Input material: PBMCs. The receptors shown here come from a woman between 40 and 55 years old in good health. Some clones in this sample may be carry-over from other donors' samples. Both conserved end residues are part of each CDR3. D genes are given only for firm matches. Rows may omit the clone size; those that give it use once, few, many or a size class.

j_call d_call clone_size v_call cdr3_length cdr3_nt cdr3_aa
TRBJ1-2 TRBD1 - TRBV7-9 12 TGTGCCAGCAGCCCGACAGGGGCGCTTGGGGCTTTC CASSPTGALGAF
TRBJ2-7 - - TRBV11-2 15 TGTGCCAGCAGCTCCCACCGGGACCCTAAAGGCGAGCAGTACTTC CASSSHRDPKGEQYF
TRBJ2-3 - - TRBV6-6 15 TGTGCCAGCAGCCCCCGGACGCCTAGCACAGATACGCAGTATTTT CASSPRTPSTDTQYF
TRBJ2-1 TRBD2 - TRBV9 15 TGTGCCAGCAGCCTTAGCGGGAGAGTAGGTTTTGAGCAGTTCTTC CASSLSGRVGFEQFF
TRBJ1-1 - - TRBV15 15 TGTGCCACCAGCAGAGATAGGGCCAGGAGCACTGAAGCTTTCTTT CATSRDRARSTEAFF
TRBJ1-1 - - TRBV28 14 TGTGCCAGCAGTTTATCGCAGGGGAACACTGAAGCTTTCTTT CASSLSQGNTEAFF
TRBJ2-1 TRBD1 - TRBV4-1 17 TGCGCCAGCAGCCAACGTACGGGGCAGGGGGCCTACAATGAGCAGTTCTTC CASSQRTGQGAYNEQFF
TRBJ2-7 TRBD2 - TRBV13 15 TGTGCCAGCAGCCGTGGACTAGCCTTGACCTACGAGCAGTACTTC CASSRGLALTYEQYF
TRBJ2-2 TRBD2 - TRBV15 14 TGTGCCACCAGCGGGGGACTAGCGTCCGGGGAGCTGTTTTTT CATSGGLASGELFF
TRBJ2-2 - - TRBV30 13 TGTGCCTGGAGTACAAACACGGGCGGGGAGCTGTTTTTT CAWSTNTGGELFF
TRBJ1-1 TRBD1 - TRBV5-1 17 TGCGCCAGCAGCTGGGCCCGCCTACAGGGGGCTGGGGCTGAAGCTTTCTTT CASSWARLQGAGAEAFF
TRBJ2-1 TRBD1 - TRBV28 14 TGTGCCAGCAGTCAACGGACAGGGTACAATGAGCAGTTCTTC CASSQRTGYNEQFF
TRBJ2-1 TRBD2 - TRBV9 15 TGTGCCAGCAGCCCCTCTAGCGGGATCTCGGATGAGCAGTTCTTC CASSPSSGISDEQFF
TRBJ1-2 - - TRBV5-4 13 TGTGCCAGCAGCTACACAGGGAAGACTGGCTACACCTTC CASSYTGKTGYTF
TRBJ2-1 TRBD2 - TRBV5-1 15 TGCGCCAGCAGCTTGGGTAGCGGGAGGGAAGCTGAGCAGTTCTTC CASSLGSGREAEQFF
TRBJ1-1 - - TRBV19 13 TGTGCCAGCGAAGGACAGTTGAACACTGAAGCTTTCTTT CASEGQLNTEAFF
TRBJ2-1 - - TRBV7-9 12 TGTGCCAGCAGCGAGTCGGGCTATGAGCAGTTCTTC CASSESGYEQFF
TRBJ2-7 TRBD1 - TRBV18 12 TGTGCCTCTCGGACAGGCCCCTACGAGCAGTACTTC CASRTGPYEQYF
TRBJ2-2 - - TRBV12-5 15 TGTGCTAGTGCCATCCACAGGGTAATCACCGGGGAGCTGTTTTTT CASAIHRVITGELFF
TRBJ2-7 TRBD2 - TRBV5-1 14 TGCGCCAGCGGGCCTAGCGGGAGGTGGAACGAGCAGTACTTC CASGPSGRWNEQYF
TRBJ2-1 TRBD2 - TRBV6-5 14 TGTGCCAGCAGACCAACTAGCGCGAGTAATGAGCAGTTCTTC CASRPTSASNEQFF
TRBJ2-7 - - TRBV19 14 TGTGCCAGTAGTGCCGGGACATCCGCCTACGAGCAGTACTTC CASSAGTSAYEQYF
TRBJ2-5 - few TRBV7-8 14 TGTGCCAGCAGCTTAATACGATCGGGGGAGACCCAGTACTTC CASSLIRSGETQYF
TRBJ1-3 - - TRBV28 16 TGTGCCAGCAGCACCGGAGGTGCCTACTCTGGAAACACCATATATTTT CASSTGGAYSGNTIYF
TRBJ2-7 - - TRBV27 12 TGTGCCAGCAGTTCCCCATCTACAGAGCAGTACTTC CASSSPSTEQYF
TRBJ2-1 TRBD2 - TRBV2 15 TGTGCCAGCAGACGGACTAGCGGGACGTTTTATGAGCAGTTCTTC CASRRTSGTFYEQFF
TRBJ2-3 - - TRBV5-4 17 TGTGCCAGCAGCCAAGACACTCGGCAGCTGAGCACAGATACGCAGTATTTT CASSQDTRQLSTDTQYF
TRBJ2-7 - - TRBV13 15 TGTGCCAGCAGCCAGGGGACCTCGGTGGTGTGGGAGCAGTACTTC CASSQGTSVVWEQYF
TRBJ1-2 - - TRBV27 14 TGTGCCACCCTTCGGAGGGGGTCGGACTATGGCTACACCTTC CATLRRGSDYGYTF
TRBJ2-7 TRBD2 - TRBV9 18 TGTGCCAGCAGCGTAGACAATGCCGGGACTAGCGGGAGATACGAGCAGTACTTC CASSVDNAGTSGRYEQYF
TRBJ2-7 TRBD2 - TRBV15 15 TGTGCCACCAGCAGAGATACTAGCGGGAGTCGGGAGCAGTACTTC CATSRDTSGSREQYF
TRBJ1-2 TRBD1 - TRBV6-5 13 TGTGCCAGCAGCCGGGACAGGGGATACGACTACACCTTC CASSRDRGYDYTF
TRBJ2-5 - few TRBV7-2 14 TGTGCCAGCAGCTTAGCCTGGATCCAAGAGACCCAGTACTTC CASSLAWIQETQYF
TRBJ2-1 TRBD2 - TRBV27 16 TGTGCCAGCAGTCCCATCCCTAGCGGGAGTTCCCATGAGCAGTTCTTC CASSPIPSGSSHEQFF
TRBJ2-7 - once TRBV5-1 15 TGCGCCAGCAGCTTGGTTCCCCTAAACTCCTACGAGCAGTACTTC CASSLVPLNSYEQYF
TRBJ1-5 - - TRBV6-4 12 TGTGCCAGCAATTTAGGGCCCCAGCCCCAGCATTTT CASNLGPQPQHF
TRBJ1-1 - - TRBV5-4 12 TGTGCCAGCAGCTTTTACAGGGCTGAAGCTTTCTTT CASSFYRAEAFF
TRBJ2-7 - few TRBV28 13 TGTGCCATCAACCGGGACATCTCCTACGAGCAGTACTTC CAINRDISYEQYF
TRBJ2-7 - - TRBV4-3 14 TGCGCCAGCAGCCAGGACGCCCTCTCCTACGAGCAGTACTTC CASSQDALSYEQYF
TRBJ2-3 TRBD1 - TRBV14 22 TGTGCCAGCAGCCAAGCAGCCCCTATTAATACGGGACAGGAGAGCCCAGTTTGGTCGCAGTATTTT CASSQAAPINTGQESPVWSQYF
TRBJ2-7 TRBD2 - TRBV7-2 15 TGTGCCAGCAGCTTAATCGGGAGGGCCCGGGGCGAGCAGTACTTC CASSLIGRARGEQYF
TRBJ1-2 - - TRBV7-3 17 TGTGCCAGCAGCTTAACTTCGGGGCAGACCCAAGGAAGTGGCTACACCTTC CASSLTSGQTQGSGYTF
TRBJ1-2 - - TRBV28 13 TGTGCCAGCAGCTCTGGACAGAACTATGGCTACACCTTC CASSSGQNYGYTF
TRBJ2-7 TRBD2 - TRBV5-4 14 TGTGCCAGCAGCTTGGCTAGCGGGGGCTACGAGCAGTACTTC CASSLASGGYEQYF
TRBJ2-7 - - TRBV21-1 15 TGTGCCAGCAGCACCGGGACAGGGGAAAGCTACGAGCAGTACTTC CASSTGTGESYEQYF
TRBJ2-1 - - TRBV28 16 TGCGCCAGCAGTTACTCTCACGGAGGTTCCTACAATGAGCAGTTCTTC CASSYSHGGSYNEQFF
TRBJ2-3 TRBD2 few TRBV5-1 15 TGCGCCAGCAGCGACGCTAGCGGTGGCACAGATACGCAGTATTTT CASSDASGGTDTQYF
TRBJ1-2 - few TRBV6-5 13 TGTGCCAGCAAGCTCGGGCAGCACTATGGCTACACCTTC CASKLGQHYGYTF
TRBJ2-7 TRBD2 - TRBV4-2 15 TGTGCCAGCAGCCGAGTCTGGACTAGCGGGGTCGAGCAGTACTTC CASSRVWTSGVEQYF
TRBJ2-7 TRBD1 few TRBV30 13 TGTGCCTGGAGTCATTACAGGGGCAGCGAGCAGTACTTC CAWSHYRGSEQYF
TRBJ2-1 - - TRBV9 16 TGTGCCAGCAGCGTATCTGGCGGGAACTCCTACAATGAGCAGTTCTTC CASSVSGGNSYNEQFF